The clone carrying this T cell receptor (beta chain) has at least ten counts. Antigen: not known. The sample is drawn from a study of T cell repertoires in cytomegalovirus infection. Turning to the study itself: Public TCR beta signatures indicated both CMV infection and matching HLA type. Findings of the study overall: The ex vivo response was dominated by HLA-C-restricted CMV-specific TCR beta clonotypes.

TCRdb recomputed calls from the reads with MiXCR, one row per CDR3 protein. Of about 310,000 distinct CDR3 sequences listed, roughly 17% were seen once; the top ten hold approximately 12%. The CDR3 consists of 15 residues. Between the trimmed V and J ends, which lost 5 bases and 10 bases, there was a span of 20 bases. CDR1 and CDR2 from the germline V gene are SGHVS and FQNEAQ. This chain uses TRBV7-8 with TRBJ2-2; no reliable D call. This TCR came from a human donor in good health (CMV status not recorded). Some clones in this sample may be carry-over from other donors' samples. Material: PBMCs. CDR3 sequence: CASSRLSVTSEELFF. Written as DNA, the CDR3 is TGTGCCAGCAGCCGTCTATCCGTTACTTCCGAGGAGCTGTTTTTT.